Sequencing of this T cell receptor (beta chain) was carried out in a study of cytomegalovirus exposure and HLA in healthy donors. Study-level findings and limits: The productive fraction for most TCR beta V segments was about 87% or about 30% in an earlier analysis.

Germline V gene sequence: CDR1 LNHDA, CDR2 SQIVND (reference sequence). The CDR3 extends over 16 amino acids. Trimming took 2 bases from V and 0 from J, leaving 14 bases between them. Primers for the PCR totalled 60 Vbeta and 13 Jbeta. Profiled with immunoSEQ multiplex PCR; TCRdb holds only in-frame clones, not every one. Of roughly 150,000 clones in the sample, roughly 9.7% were seen once. As concerns this clone: The antigen is undetermined.

The rearrangement joins TRBV19 to TRBJ2-7; no clear D. The clonotype comes from a man between 50 and 59 years old in good health and CMV-seronegative. Sequencing was done on a sample of PBMCs. The CDR3 DNA is TGTGCCAGTAGTATAACTCCCAGGCCGAGCTCCTACGAGCAGTACTTC. Translated, it gives CASSITPRPSSYEQYF.